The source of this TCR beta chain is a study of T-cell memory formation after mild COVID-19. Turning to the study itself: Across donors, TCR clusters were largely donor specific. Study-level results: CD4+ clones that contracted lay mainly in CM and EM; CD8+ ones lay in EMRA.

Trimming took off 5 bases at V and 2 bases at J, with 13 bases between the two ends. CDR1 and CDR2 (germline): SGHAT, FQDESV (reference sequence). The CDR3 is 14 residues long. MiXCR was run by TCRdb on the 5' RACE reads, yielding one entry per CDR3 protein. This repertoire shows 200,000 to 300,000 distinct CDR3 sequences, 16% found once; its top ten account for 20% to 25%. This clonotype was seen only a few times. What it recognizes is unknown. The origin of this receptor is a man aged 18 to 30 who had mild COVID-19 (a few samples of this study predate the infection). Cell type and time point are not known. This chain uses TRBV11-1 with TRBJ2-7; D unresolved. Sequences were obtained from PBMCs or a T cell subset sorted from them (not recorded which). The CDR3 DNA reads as TGTGCCAGCAGCCCCCCACATTGGGCCTACGAGCAGTACTTC. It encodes CASSPPHWAYEQYF. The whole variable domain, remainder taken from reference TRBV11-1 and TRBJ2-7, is EAEVAQSPRYKITEKSQAVAFWCDPISGHATLYWYRQILGQGPELLVQFQDESVVDDSQLPKDRFSAERLKGVDSTLKIQPAELGDSAMYLCASSPPHWAYEQYFGPGTRLTVT.